This T cell receptor (beta chain) was obtained from a study of read filtering for tumor transcriptome and immune sequencing (dated by TCRdb to the early 2020s). With respect to the entire study: The cohort was composed of 17 to 20 male and 14 female patients, with a mean age of approximately 70 years and an age range of about 47 to 85. By revised international staging, eight or nine patients were R-ISS I, fewer than 20 were R-ISS II and more than five were R-ISS III. After DNase treatment, whole-transcriptome libraries were prepared with the TruSeq RNA Access Library Prep Kit. Per sample, about 4.05 to 10.27 million TCR-region mapped reads were obtained with IR-seq, compared with only about 80 to 1,400 with RNA-seq. Using the same bone marrow samples, the study compared TCR repertoires obtained by targeted immune repertoire sequencing with those obtained by bulk whole-transcriptome sequencing. One of the main goals was to work out a read-filtering strategy for immune repertoire data, in particular whether clonotypes backed by only a single read should be removed. Findings and caveats that apply to the study as a whole: Clonotypes were captured by IR-seq at much higher depth and more reliably than by RNA-seq, and smaller IR-seq throughput was sufficient for identification of most shared clonotypes. In IR-seq, roughly four fifths of clonotypes but 3% to 3.5% of total reads were represented by single-read clonotypes, whereas in RNA-seq, 65% to 75% of clonotypes and approximately 44% of reads were represented by single-read clonotypes. The correlation between IR-seq and RNA-seq shared clonotype proportions rose when single-read clonotypes were removed. Rather than purified T cells, the sorted CD138-negative fraction was a mixed bone marrow immune population.

Bone marrow was sampled from every patient at the time of active disease. Bone marrow mononuclear cells were isolated by Ficoll-Hypaque density gradient centrifugation. Myeloma plasma cells were removed and CD138-negative cells were obtained by negative selection following labeling with CD138 magnetic microbeads on a MACS separator. The purity of the isolated cells was checked by flow cytometry with CD138 antibodies on an Attune NxT. Total RNA was extracted using TRIzol reagent and was quantified on a NanoDrop spectrophotometer. For each patient, the CD138-negative bone marrow sample underwent paired RNA-seq and IR-seq. CDR1 and CDR2, per the germline V gene, are ENHRY and SYGVKD. Between the V and J ends, shortened by 0 bases and 0 bases respectively, the junction contains 15 bases. The CDR3 spans 17 residues, from the cysteine through the phenylalanine. Only the CDR3 DNA stays, 51 bases, in frame from base 1.

TCR libraries were built from 400 to 450 ng RNA with the Immunoverse kit, using molecular barcoded adaptors covering alpha/delta and beta/gamma chains. TCR library preparation used the same RNA that was used for transcriptome sequencing. Sequencing of TCR libraries was carried out on an Illumina HiSeq 4000 with 2 x 150 cycles. In the original analysis: TCR reads were aligned to human V, D, J and C references and assembled into CDR3 clonotypes with MiXCR, including quality filtering and error correction. The tcR package in R was used for analysis of clonotype counts and gene usage diversity. Raw mapping reads were checked after the RNA-seq reads had been mapped by STAR aligner version 2.5.3a onto the human GRCh37 genome. To test how sequencing depth affects detected clonotypes, IR-seq fastq files were randomly downsampled with Seqtk 1.3. The public reads were run again by TCRdb, first through fastp at Q25 and then through MiXCR, and only productive beta chains were kept. Here each entry gathers all rows of one CDR3 protein and keeps the most common genes and DNA. The V and J calls and clone size are TCRdb's, not the authors'. The sample has under 150,000 distinct CDR3 sequences on record, 13% of them singletons. The ten largest clonotypes hold under 9% of the sample.

Notes on this clonotype: The target of this receptor is not known. No qualities accompany the bases; no much larger clone lies one base away.

This TCR was recovered from a donor older than 35 with multiple myeloma. Sample: a population of CD138-negative cells sorted from bone marrow. Sample cell subset or site, as interpreted from the label and publication: bone marrow mononuclear cells depleted of CD138+ plasma/myeloma cells by negative magnetic selection. This chain joins TRBV10-3 to TRBJ2-7, with the D segment possibly TRBD1 or TRBD2, each aligning over 5 bases. In nucleotides, the sequence is TGTGCCATCAGTGAGTCCGAGCTCAGGGAGAACTCCTACGAGCAGTACTTC. This translates into CAISESELRENSYEQYF.